This T cell receptor (beta chain) was sequenced in a study of T cell changes during pregnancy in multiple sclerosis. Profiled with immunoSEQ multiplex PCR; TCRdb holds only in-frame clones, not every one. Among about 73,000 clones listed, almost 90% were seen once. This clone was picked up one time. Germline values: CDR1 MDHEN, CDR2 SYDVKM. V was clipped by 8 bases and J by 4 bases; unmatched bases: 6. The CDR3 has 13 residues. This specimen was peripheral blood, taken after pregnancy. The chain uses TRBV28 and TRBJ2-3; 7 bases agree with TRBD1. This clonotype was obtained from a female donor in good health, enrolled as a control in a pregnancy study. CDR3 sequence reads: CASEHRGADTQYF. CDR3 nucleotides: TGTGCCAGCGAACACAGGGGTGCAGATACGCAGTATTTT.